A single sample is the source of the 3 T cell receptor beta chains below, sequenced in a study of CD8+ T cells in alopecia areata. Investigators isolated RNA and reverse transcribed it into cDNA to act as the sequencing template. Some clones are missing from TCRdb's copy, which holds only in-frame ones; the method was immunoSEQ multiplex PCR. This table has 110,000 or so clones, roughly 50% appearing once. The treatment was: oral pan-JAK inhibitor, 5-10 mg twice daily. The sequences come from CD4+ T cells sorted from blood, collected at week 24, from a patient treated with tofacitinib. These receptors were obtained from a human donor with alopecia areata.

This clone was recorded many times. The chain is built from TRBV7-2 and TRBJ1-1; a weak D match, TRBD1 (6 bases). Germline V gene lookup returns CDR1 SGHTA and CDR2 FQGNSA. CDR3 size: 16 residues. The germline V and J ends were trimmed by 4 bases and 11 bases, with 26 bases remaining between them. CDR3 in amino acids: CASSSPPSPEGDWAFF. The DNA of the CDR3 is TGTGCCAGCAGCTCTCCTCCCAGCCCAGAGGGGGATTGGGCTTTCTTT. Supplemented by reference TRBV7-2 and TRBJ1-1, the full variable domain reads GAGVSQSPSNKVTEKGKDVELRCDPISGHTALYWYRQSLGQGLEFLIYFQGNSAPDKSGLPSDRFSAERTGGSVSTLTIQRTQQEDSAVYLCASSSPPSPEGDWAFFGQGTRLTVV.

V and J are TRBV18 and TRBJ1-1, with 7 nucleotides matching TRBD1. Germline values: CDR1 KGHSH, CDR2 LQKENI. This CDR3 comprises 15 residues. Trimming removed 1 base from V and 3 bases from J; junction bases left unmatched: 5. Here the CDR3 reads CASSPQTGRDTEAFF. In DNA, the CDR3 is TGTGCCAGCTCACCACAGACAGGGAGAGACACTGAAGCTTTCTTT.

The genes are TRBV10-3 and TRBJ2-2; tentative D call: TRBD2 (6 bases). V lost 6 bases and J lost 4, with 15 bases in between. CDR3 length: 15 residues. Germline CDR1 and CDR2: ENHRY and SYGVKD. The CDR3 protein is CAIRPHEGGTGELFF. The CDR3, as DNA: TGTGCCATCAGGCCCCACGAGGGAGGCACCGGGGAGCTGTTTTTT.